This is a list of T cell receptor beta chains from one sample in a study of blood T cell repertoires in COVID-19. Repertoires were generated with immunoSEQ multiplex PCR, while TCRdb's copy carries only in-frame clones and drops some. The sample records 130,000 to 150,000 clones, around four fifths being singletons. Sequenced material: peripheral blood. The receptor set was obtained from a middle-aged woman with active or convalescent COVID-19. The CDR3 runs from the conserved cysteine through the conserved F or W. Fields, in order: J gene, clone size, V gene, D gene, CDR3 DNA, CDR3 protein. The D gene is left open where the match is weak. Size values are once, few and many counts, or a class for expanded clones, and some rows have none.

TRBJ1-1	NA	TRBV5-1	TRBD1	TGCGCCAGCAGCGTGGGACAGGTGGGCCTGGGAACTGAAGCTTTCTTT	CASSVGQVGLGTEAFF
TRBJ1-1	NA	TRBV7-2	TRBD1	TGTGCCAGCAGCTCAGGGACAGGGGGCCTGAACACTGAAGCTTTCTTT	CASSSGTGGLNTEAFF
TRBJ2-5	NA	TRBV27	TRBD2	TGTGCCAGCAAGGGACTAGGTTTTGGCCAAGAGACCCAGTACTTC	CASKGLGFGQETQYF
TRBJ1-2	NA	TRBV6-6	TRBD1	TGTGCCAGCAGTTACTCAAGGCAGGGGGCAACCTATGGCTACACCTTC	CASSYSRQGATYGYTF
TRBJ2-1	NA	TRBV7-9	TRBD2	TGTGCCAGCAGGGATGAGCGGGACTACTACAATGAGCAGTTCTTC	CASRDERDYYNEQFF
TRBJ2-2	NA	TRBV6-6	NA	TGTGCCAGCAGTCCTACCGGGGAGCTGTTTTTT	CASSPTGELFF
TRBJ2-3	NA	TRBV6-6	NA	TGTGCCAGCACCCCTACAGGTTGGGGTAGCACAGATACGCAGTATTTT	CASTPTGWGSTDTQYF
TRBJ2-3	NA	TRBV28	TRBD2	TGTGCCAGCAGTTCCGTCGGACTAGCGGGGTATACGCAGTATTTT	CASSSVGLAGYTQYF
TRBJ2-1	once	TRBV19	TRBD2	TGTGCCAGTCGGACTAGCGGGAGGGCCGGGGAGCAGTTCTTC	CASRTSGRAGEQFF
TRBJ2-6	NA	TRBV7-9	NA	TGTGCCAGCAGCTTCTATGTGGGCAGCTCTGGGGCCAACGTCCTGACTTTC	CASSFYVGSSGANVLTF
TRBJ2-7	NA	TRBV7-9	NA	TGTGCCAGCAGCTTAGTAGGAGAGCTTTACTTC	CASSLVGELYF
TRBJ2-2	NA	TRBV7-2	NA	TGTGCCAGCAGCTTTCCTTACACCGGGGAGCTGTTTTTT	CASSFPYTGELFF
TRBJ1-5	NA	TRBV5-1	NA	TGCGCCAGCAGCCCCGCGGGGGCAAGCAATCAGCCCCAGCATTTT	CASSPAGASNQPQHF
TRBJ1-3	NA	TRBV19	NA	TGTGCCAGTAGTGCCAGGGTCCCGGCGACAGGAAACACCATATATTTT	CASSARVPATGNTIYF
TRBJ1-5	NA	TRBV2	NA	TGTGCCAGCAGCCTACGGGATCAGCCCCAGCATTTT	CASSLRDQPQHF
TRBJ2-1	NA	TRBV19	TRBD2	TGTGCCAGTAGGTCCCTCGGGGGGGGTGAGCAGTTCTTC	CASRSLGGGEQFF
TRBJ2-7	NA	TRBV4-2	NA	TGTGCCAGCAGCCAAGACCTCGCGGGGGCGAGGGAGCAGTACTTC	CASSQDLAGAREQYF
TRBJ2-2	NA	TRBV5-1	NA	TGCGCCAGCAGACATAAAAGTTTCCCCGGGGAGCTGTTTTTT	CASRHKSFPGELFF
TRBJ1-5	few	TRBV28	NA	TGTGCCAGCAGTTTGGCAGGGGCATACAATCAGCCCCAGCATTTT	CASSLAGAYNQPQHF
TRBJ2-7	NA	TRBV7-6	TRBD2	TGTGCCAGCACCCCTGGGACTAGCGGCTACGAGCAGTACTTC	CASTPGTSGYEQYF
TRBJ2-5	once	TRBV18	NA	TGTGCCAGCAACAAGGGGGAGAGGGAGACCCAGTACTTC	CASNKGERETQYF
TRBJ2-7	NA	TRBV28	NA	TGTGCCAGCAGAAGCGACGGGTCCTACGAGCAGTACTTC	CASRSDGSYEQYF
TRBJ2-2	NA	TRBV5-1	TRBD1	TGCGCCAGCAGCCTGGGAGCGACAGGGAGTGGGACCGGGGAGCTGTTTTTT	CASSLGATGSGTGELFF
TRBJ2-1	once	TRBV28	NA	TGTGCCAGCAGTCCTGCAGGGGTTTCCTACAATGAGCAGTTCTTC	CASSPAGVSYNEQFF
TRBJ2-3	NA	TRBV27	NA	TGTGCCAGCAGTTTATCGGCCCGCACAGATACGCAGTATTTT	CASSLSARTDTQYF
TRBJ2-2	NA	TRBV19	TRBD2	TGTGCCAGTAGTATGCCTAGCGGGGGGACCACCGGGGAGCTGTTTTTT	CASSMPSGGTTGELFF
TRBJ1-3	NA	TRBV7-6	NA	TGTGCCAGCAGCTTAGGACACGGCTCTGGAAACACCATATATTTT	CASSLGHGSGNTIYF
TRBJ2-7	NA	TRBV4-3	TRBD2	TGCGCCAGCAGCCAAGATCTTCTAGCGGGAGGGTTCCTGCAGTACTTC	CASSQDLLAGGFLQYF
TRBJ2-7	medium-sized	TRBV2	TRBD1	TGTGCCAGCAGTGGGGACAGCTACGAGCAGTACTTC	CASSGDSYEQYF
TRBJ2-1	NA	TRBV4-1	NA	TGCGCCAGCAGCCAGTCGAGGAATCCTTCACAAAATATTAATGAGCAGTTCTTC	CASSQSRNPSQNINEQFF
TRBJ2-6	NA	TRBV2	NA	TGTGCCAGCAGTCCAACAAGGGCCAACGTCCTGACTTTC	CASSPTRANVLTF
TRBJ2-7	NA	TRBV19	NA	TGTGCCAGTAGTATCCTGGCAGGGAGGTACGAGCAGTACTTC	CASSILAGRYEQYF
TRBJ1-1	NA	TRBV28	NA	TGTGCCAGCAGCAGGGAGGGGAACACTGAAGCTTTCTTT	CASSREGNTEAFF
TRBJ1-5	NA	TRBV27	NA	TGTGCCAGCAGTTTGCAGGGAGGGATCAATCAGCCCCAGCATTTT	CASSLQGGINQPQHF
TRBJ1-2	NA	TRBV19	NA	TGTGCCAGTAGTATCCTCAGGTCCCAGTATGGCTACACCTTC	CASSILRSQYGYTF